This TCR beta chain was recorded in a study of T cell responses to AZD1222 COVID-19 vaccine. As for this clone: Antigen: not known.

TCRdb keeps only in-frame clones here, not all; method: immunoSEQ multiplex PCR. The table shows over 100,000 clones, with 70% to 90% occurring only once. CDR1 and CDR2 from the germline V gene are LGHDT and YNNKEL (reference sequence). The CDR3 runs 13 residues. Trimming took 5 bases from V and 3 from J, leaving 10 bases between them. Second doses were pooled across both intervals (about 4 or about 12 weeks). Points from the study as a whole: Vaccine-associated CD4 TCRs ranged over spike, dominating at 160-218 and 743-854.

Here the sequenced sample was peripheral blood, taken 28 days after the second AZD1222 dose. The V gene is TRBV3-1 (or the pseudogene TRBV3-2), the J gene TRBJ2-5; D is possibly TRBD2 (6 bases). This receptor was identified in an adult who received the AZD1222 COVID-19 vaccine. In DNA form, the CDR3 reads TGTGCCAGCAGCTCGACTAGAGAAGAGACCCAGTACTTC. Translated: CASSSTREETQYF.